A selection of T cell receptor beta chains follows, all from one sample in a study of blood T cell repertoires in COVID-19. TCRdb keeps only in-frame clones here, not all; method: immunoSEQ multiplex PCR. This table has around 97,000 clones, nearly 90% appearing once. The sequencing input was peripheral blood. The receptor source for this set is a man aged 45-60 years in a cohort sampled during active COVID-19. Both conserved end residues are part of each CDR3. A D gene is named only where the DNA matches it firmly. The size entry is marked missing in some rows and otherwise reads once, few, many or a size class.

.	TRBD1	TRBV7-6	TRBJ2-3	TGTGCCAGCAGCTCGATGGACAGGGGCCCCGGAGATACGCAGTATTTT	CASSSMDRGPGDTQYF
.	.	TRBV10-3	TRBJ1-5	TGTGCCCTAGAGGCCGGGGAATGGAGTCAGCCCCAGCATTTT	CALEAGEWSQPQHF
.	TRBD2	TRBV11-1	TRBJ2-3	TGTGCCAGCAGCCGCACTAGCGGGGGCACAGATACGCAGTATTTT	CASSRTSGGTDTQYF
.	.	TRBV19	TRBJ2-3	TGTGCCAGTAGTATGGCCCGGGACTCGCGCACAGATACGCAGTATTTT	CASSMARDSRTDTQYF
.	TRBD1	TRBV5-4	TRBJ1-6	TGTGCCAGCAGCTTAACAGGGGTCGGATCACCCCTCCACTTT	CASSLTGVGSPLHF
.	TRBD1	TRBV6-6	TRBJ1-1	TGTGCCAGCAGATTCCGGGACAGGGGGGACACTGAAGCTTTCTTT	CASRFRDRGDTEAFF
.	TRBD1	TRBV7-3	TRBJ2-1	TGTGCCAGCAGCTTAGACAGGGTGAAAGAGCAGTTCTTC	CASSLDRVKEQFF
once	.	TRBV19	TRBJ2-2	TGTGCCAGTAAGCCCGGCCAGGGAGGAGGGGAGCTGTTTTTT	CASKPGQGGGELFF
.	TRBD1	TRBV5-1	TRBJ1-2	TGCGCCAGCAGCTTGGGGACAGGGGAAGGCTACACCTTC	CASSLGTGEGYTF
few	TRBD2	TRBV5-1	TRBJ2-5	TGCGCCAGCAGCCCAGGGACTAGTTCGGAGACCCAGTACTTC	CASSPGTSSETQYF
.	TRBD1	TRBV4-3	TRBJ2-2	TGCGCCAGCAGCCAACATGGGACAGGGGATACCGGGGAGCTGTTTTTT	CASSQHGTGDTGELFF
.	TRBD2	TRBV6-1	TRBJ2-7	TGTGCCAGCAGTGAATTCGGGGGGACCTCATACGAGCAGTACTTC	CASSEFGGTSYEQYF
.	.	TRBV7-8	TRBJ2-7	TGTGCCAGCAGCTTAGGGAGGAGGGCACCTTCCTACGAGCAGTACTTC	CASSLGRRAPSYEQYF
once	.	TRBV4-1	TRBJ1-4	TGCGCCAGCAGCCAAGAATGGGTCCAGGGGAAAAAACTGTTTTTT	CASSQEWVQGKKLFF
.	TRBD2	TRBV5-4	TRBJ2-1	TGTGCCAGCAGCGTACTAGCGGGGGGCCAGAATGAGCAGTTCTTC	CASSVLAGGQNEQFF
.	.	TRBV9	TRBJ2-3	TGTGCCAGCAGCGTAAACGGGGTCCACACAGATACGCAGTATTTT	CASSVNGVHTDTQYF
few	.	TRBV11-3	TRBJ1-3	TGTGCCAGCAGCTACCTTCGCGATTCTGGAAACACCATATATTTT	CASSYLRDSGNTIYF
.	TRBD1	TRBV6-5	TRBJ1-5	TGTGCCGGGACAGGTTCCGGCAATCAGCCCCAGCATTTT	CAGTGSGNQPQHF
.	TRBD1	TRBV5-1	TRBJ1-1	TGCGCCAGCAGCAGACAGGGGCGCTCTGAAGCTTTCTTT	CASSRQGRSEAFF
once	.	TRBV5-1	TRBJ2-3	TGCGCCAGCAGCCTGGGTTTATCTAGCACAGATACGCAGTATTTT	CASSLGLSSTDTQYF
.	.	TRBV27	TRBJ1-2	TGTGCCAGCAGTTTACACTCCCAACGGGGCTACACCTTC	CASSLHSQRGYTF
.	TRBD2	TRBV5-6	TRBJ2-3	TGTGCCAGCAGGTATAGCCGGCGCACTAGCGGGAGTACGCAGTATTTT	CASRYSRRTSGSTQYF
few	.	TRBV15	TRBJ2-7	TGTGCCACCAGCTGGGGGGGGCCAGGCGAGCAGTACTTC	CATSWGGPGEQYF
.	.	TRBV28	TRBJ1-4	TGTGCCAGCAGGGTCCGGGGGTCCCCTAATGAAAAACTGTTTTTT	CASRVRGSPNEKLFF
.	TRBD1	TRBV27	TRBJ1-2	TGTGCCAGCAGACCCTCGGGACAGAATAACTATGGCTACACCTTC	CASRPSGQNNYGYTF
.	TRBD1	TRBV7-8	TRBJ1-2	TGTGCCAGCAGCTTAGCGCAAGGCGGACAGGGGGCGAGTGGCTACACCTTC	CASSLAQGGQGASGYTF
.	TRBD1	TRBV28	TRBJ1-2	TGTGCCAGCTATCTTTCCGGGACAGGGGCCGCCGGGGTTCGCGGCTACACCTTC	CASYLSGTGAAGVRGYTF
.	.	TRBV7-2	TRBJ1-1	TGTGCCAGCAGCCAAACCCCACAGTACGATCAAGCTTTCTTT	CASSQTPQYDQAFF
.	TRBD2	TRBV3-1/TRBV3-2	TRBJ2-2	TGTGCCAGCAGCCAAGCTCAGCGGGGGACCGGGGAGCTGTTTTTT	CASSQAQRGTGELFF
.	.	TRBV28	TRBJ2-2	TGTGCCAGCGTCGACAGGCCGAACACCGGGGAGCTGTTTTTT	CASVDRPNTGELFF
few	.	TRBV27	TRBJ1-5	TGTGCCAGCAGTTTAGTCAGAAATCAGCCCCAGCATTTT	CASSLVRNQPQHF
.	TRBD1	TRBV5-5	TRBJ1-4	TGTGCCAGCAGCCGACCGGGACAGGGTGGTTTTAGCGGAAAACTGTTTTTT	CASSRPGQGGFSGKLFF
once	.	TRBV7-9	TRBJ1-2	TGTGCCAGCAGCTTAGTTATCCAGAACTATGGCTACACCTTC	CASSLVIQNYGYTF
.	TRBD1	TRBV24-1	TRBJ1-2	TGTGCCACCAGTGATTGGGACAGTAACTATGGCTACACCTTC	CATSDWDSNYGYTF
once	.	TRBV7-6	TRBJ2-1	TGTGCCAGCGGCCGGGGGGCGGGTCTACGGAATGAGCAGTTCTTC	CASGRGAGLRNEQFF
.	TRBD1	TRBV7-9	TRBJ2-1	TGTGCCAGCAGCCGGGTGGGACAGGGGTTGGCCCATGAGCAGTTCTTC	CASSRVGQGLAHEQFF
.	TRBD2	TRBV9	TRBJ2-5	TGTGCCAGCAGCCAGAGTGTTAGCGGGGCCAGCAGCAGCCGCCAAGAGACCCAGTACTTC	CASSQSVSGASSSRQETQYF
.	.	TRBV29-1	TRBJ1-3	TGCAGCCCCTTCGGGATGAATTTT	CSPFGMNF
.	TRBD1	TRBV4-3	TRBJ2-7	TGCGCCAGCAGCCAAGAGGCAGGGGGCACCTACGAGCAGTACTTC	CASSQEAGGTYEQYF
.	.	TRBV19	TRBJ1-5	TGTGCCAGTAGTATTCGGGATCAGCCCCAGCATTTT	CASSIRDQPQHF
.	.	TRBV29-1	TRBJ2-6	TGCAGCGTCGGAGGGGCTGGTGGGGCCAACGTCCTGACTTTC	CSVGGAGGANVLTF
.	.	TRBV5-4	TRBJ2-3	TGTGCCAGCAGCGGCATAGGGCGGGGTCCCAGCACAGATACGCAGTATTTT	CASSGIGRGPSTDTQYF
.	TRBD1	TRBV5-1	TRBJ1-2	TGCGCCAGCAGCTTGGTTACAGGGGGGACCTATGGCTACACCTTC	CASSLVTGGTYGYTF
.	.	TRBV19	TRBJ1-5	TGTGCCAGTAGTATAGCCGGGGGGGGAGATCAGCCCCAGCATTTT	CASSIAGGGDQPQHF